The 13 T cell receptor beta chains below come from one sample, sequenced in a study of post-analysis software for immune sequencing data. The study, taken as a whole, reports: The five TRBV segments detected at higher frequency in patients than in controls included TRBV5-6, TRBV5-1 and TRBV20-1.

Unique molecular identifiers were carried by the TCR beta cDNA libraries. TCRdb analysed the PCR reads with MiXCR anew, one entry per CDR3 protein. The sample carries around 180,000 distinct CDR3 sequences, approximately 30% recorded once. What these receptors recognize is not known. Sequencing used blood. These receptors were taken from a girl aged 5-17 years with multiple sclerosis.

Concerning this clonotype: Just one base apart from a much larger clone, this may be a read error. V and J are TRBV7-9 and TRBJ2-1; weak D call: TRBD2 (6 bases). Trimming removed 3 bases from V and 6 bases from J, with 12 bases in between. The CDR3 contains 14 residues. Germline V gives CDR1 SEHNR, CDR2 FQNEAQ (reference sequence). The CDR3 DNA follows: TGTGCCAGCAGCTTGATGGGACTTCGCAATGAGCAGTTCTTC. This encodes CASSLMGLRNEQFF.

CDR3 protein: CASSLGGTSGFVNEQFF. The CDR3 DNA reads TGCGCCAGCAGCTTGGGGGGGACTAGCGGGTTCGTGAATGAGCAGTTCTTC. The rearrangement links TRBV5-1 to TRBJ2-1; 12 bases agree with TRBD2. CDR1 is SGHRS, CDR2 YFSETQ, per germline. The CDR3 sequence is 17 residues long. The trim removed 0 bases at V and 7 bases at J, leaving 8 bases unmatched.

This clonotype appeared many times. The genes are TRBV6-2 or TRBV6-3 and TRBJ2-7; D could derive from TRBD1 or TRBD2 (5 bases each). The germline gives CDR1 MNHEY, CDR2 SVGEGT. The CDR3 consists of 15 residues. V was clipped by 9 bases and J by 5 bases, with 23 bases between them. CDR3 loop: CASTREGSKGDEQYF. The CDR3, as DNA: TGTGCCAGTACTCGCGAGGGGAGTAAAGGAGACGAGCAGTACTTC.

Worth noting for this clonotype: A read error may explain this, as a much larger clone is one base away. V is TRBV5-1 and J is TRBJ2-7, with 7 bases fitting TRBD1. CDR3 length equals 16 residues. Germline assignment: CDR1 SGHRS and CDR2 YFSETQ. The J segment lost 5 bases and the V segment lost 0 bases, leaving 11 bases of the junction unmatched. CDR3 protein: CASSLVGQQGPDEQYF. For the CDR3, the DNA is TGCGCCAGCAGCTTGGTGGGACAACAGGGGCCCGACGAGCAGTACTTC.

This clonotype has at least ten counts. The V gene is TRBV4-1, the J gene TRBJ2-5; 8 bases are shared with TRBD1. After removal of 1 base from V and 2 bases from J, the junction contained 12 bases not matched to a gene. The CDR3 is 18 amino acids. Germline values: CDR1 MGHRA, CDR2 YSYEKL. The DNA for the CDR3 is TGCGCCAGCAGCCAAGCACGTCGGACAGGGACGTTTCAAGAGACCCAGTACTTC. Its translation: CASSQARRTGTFQETQYF.

This clonotype came up many times. The gene calls are TRBV20-1 and TRBJ2-7; D is undetermined. The germline V and J ends were trimmed by 2 bases and 8 bases, with 22 bases remaining between them. Per the germline V gene, CDR1 is DFQATT and CDR2 is SNEGSKA (reference sequence). The CDR3 extends over 15 amino acids. DNA of the CDR3: TGCAGTGCTAGATCCCCCCCCAATGGGTTCGGAAAGCAGTACTTC. This codes for CSARSPPNGFGKQYF.

In this sample, this clonotype turned up a few times. The gene calls are TRBV6-1 and TRBJ2-1; D perhaps matches TRBD1 (6 bases). V gave up 0 bases and J gave up 0 bases, with 6 bases separating them. From germline, CDR1 is MNHNS and CDR2 SASEGT. The CDR3 extends over 15 amino acids. CDR3 region: CASSEAGGSYNEQFF. CDR3 sequence (DNA): TGTGCCAGCAGTGAAGCAGGGGGCTCCTACAATGAGCAGTTCTTC.

This clonotype was seen ten or more times. The V and J genes are TRBV6-2 or TRBV6-3 and TRBJ2-7, with 7 positions matching TRBD1. V was clipped by 7 bases and J by 9 bases; unmatched bases: 21. Looked up from germline, CDR1 is MNHEY and CDR2 is SVGEGT. The CDR3 loop spans 16 amino acids. CDR3 region: CASTLSLSGQDIAQYF. The CDR3, as DNA: TGTGCCAGCACCCTGAGCCTCTCCGGACAGGACATAGCGCAGTACTTC.

This clonotype was seen many times. V and J are TRBV12-3 or TRBV12-4 and TRBJ2-3; a weak D match, TRBD1 (6 bases). This CDR3 has 14 residues. The V and J ends lost 4 bases and 2 bases respectively, with 10 bases between them. The CDR3 DNA reads as TGTGCCAGCAGTTCCCGGACAGACACAGATACGCAGTATTTT. It translates to CASSSRTDTDTQYF.

This clonotype was picked up many times. This chain links TRBV5-6 with TRBJ2-5; a weak D match, TRBD1 (7 bases). This CDR3 contains 16 residues. Between the trimmed V and J ends, which lost 3 bases and 0 bases, there was a span of 15 bases. The germline gives CDR1 SGHDT, CDR2 YYEEEE. CDR3 bases: TGTGCCAGCAGCTCGTTGACAGGGAGGTACCAAGAGACCCAGTACTTC. Protein sequence: CASSSLTGRYQETQYF.

This clonotype was seen only a few times. This sequence joins TRBV20-1 and TRBJ2-7, with 12 bases identical to TRBD2. Germline CDR1 DFQATT, CDR2 SNEGSKA (reference sequence). This CDR3 is built from 14 residues. Trimming removed 5 bases from V and 3 bases from J; junction bases left unmatched: 5. CDR3: CSARRLAGDYEQYF. CDR3 bases: TGCAGTGCTCGCAGACTAGCGGGGGACTACGAGCAGTACTTC.

Ten or more counts support this clonotype. The V gene is TRBV20-1, the J gene TRBJ2-7, with 7 bases that match TRBD2. With V trimmed by 5 bases and J by 1 base, 2 bases remained unmatched. CDR3 length: 12 amino acids. CDR1 DFQATT and CDR2 SNEGSKA come from the germline V gene (reference sequence). The CDR3 sequence is CSAYSGSYEQYF. Here the CDR3 DNA reads TGCAGTGCTTATAGCGGGTCCTACGAGCAGTACTTC.

This clonotype was seen ten or more times. This sequence joins TRBV12-3 or TRBV12-4 and TRBJ2-1; D unresolved. The CDR3 extends over 13 amino acids. V lost 6 bases to trimming and J lost 6 bases, with 12 bases between them. The CDR3 loop is CASSSPLVNEQFF. In nucleotides, the CDR3 is TGTGCCAGCAGCTCCCCCCTGGTCAATGAGCAGTTCTTC.